This TCR beta chain is drawn from a study of blood T cells in healthy people across ages. Study findings and constraints: Naive CD4+ cells and diversity were both higher in long-lived donors than in aged donors. Changes in expanded clonotypes were possibly confounded, as the CMV status of donors was unknown.

Turning to this clonotype: Its antigen is undetermined.

With a J-beta primer mix and a sample-barcoded 5' primer, a second PCR ran about 6 to 11 cycles. TCRdb processed the 5' RACE reads anew with MiXCR; each CDR3 protein has one entry. The top ten clones hold about a fifth of a sample with about a million distinct CDR3 sequences, 51% of them seen once. Trimming stripped 5 bases from V and 6 bases from J, with 20 bases between. From germline, CDR1 is SSHAT and CDR2 FNYEAQ (reference sequence). The CDR3 runs 15 residues. Sequencing was carried out using blood. The TCR sequence derives from a woman aged 55-69 years in good health. This chain links TRBV7-7 with TRBJ2-7, with D possibly matching TRBD2 (5 bases). The CDR3 protein is CASSQQADAGFEQYF. The CDR3 DNA follows: TGTGCCAGCAGCCAACAAGCAGATGCGGGTTTCGAGCAGTACTTC.